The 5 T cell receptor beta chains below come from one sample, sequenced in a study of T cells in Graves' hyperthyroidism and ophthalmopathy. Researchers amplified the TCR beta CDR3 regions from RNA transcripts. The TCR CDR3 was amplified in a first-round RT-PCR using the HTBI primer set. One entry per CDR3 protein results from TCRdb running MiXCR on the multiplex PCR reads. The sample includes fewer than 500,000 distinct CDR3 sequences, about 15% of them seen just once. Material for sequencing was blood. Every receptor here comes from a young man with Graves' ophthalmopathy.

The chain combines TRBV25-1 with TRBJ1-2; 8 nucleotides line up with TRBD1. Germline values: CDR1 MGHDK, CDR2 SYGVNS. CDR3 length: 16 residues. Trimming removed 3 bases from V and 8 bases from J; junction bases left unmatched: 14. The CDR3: CASSEITGTGLWGYTF. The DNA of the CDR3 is TGTGCCAGCAGTGAGATCACTGGGACAGGCCTTTGGGGCTACACCTTC.

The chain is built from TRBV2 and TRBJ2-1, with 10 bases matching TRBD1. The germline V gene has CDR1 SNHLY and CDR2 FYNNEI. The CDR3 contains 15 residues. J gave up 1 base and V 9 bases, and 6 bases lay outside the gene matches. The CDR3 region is CASSGQGTSYNEQFF. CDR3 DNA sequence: TGTGCCAGTTCGGGACAGGGGACTTCCTACAATGAGCAGTTCTTC.

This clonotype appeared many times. DNA of the CDR3: TGCAGTGCTACCACCTGGGACAGCTACGAGCAGTACTTC. This translates into CSATTWDSYEQYF. The V and J genes are TRBV20-1 and TRBJ2-7; the match to TRBD1 covers 7 bases. Germline-derived CDR1 and CDR2 are DFQATT and SNEGSKA (reference sequence). V lost 4 bases, J lost 3 bases, and 6 bases stayed unmatched. This CDR3 comprises 13 residues.

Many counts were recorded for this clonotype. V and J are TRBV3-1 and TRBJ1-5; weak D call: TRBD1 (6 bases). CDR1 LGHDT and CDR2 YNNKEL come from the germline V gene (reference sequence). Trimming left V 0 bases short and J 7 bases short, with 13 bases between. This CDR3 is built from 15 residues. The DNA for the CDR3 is TGTGCCAGCAGCCAAGAGTCGGGGGCTGGACAGCCCCAGCATTTT. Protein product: CASSQESGAGQPQHF.

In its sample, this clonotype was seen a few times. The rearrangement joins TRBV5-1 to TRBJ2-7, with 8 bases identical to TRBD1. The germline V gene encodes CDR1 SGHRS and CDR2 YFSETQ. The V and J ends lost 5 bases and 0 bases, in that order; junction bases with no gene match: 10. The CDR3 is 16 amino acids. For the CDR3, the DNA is TGCGCCAGCAGTCAAATAAGGCAGGGGGCCTCCTACGAGCAGTACTTC. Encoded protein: CASSQIRQGASYEQYF. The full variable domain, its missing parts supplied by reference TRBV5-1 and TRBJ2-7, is KAGVTQTPRYLIKTRGQQVTLSCSPISGHRSVSWYQQTPGQGLQFLFEYFSETQRNKGNFPGRFSGRQFSNSRSEMNVSTLELGDSALYLCASSQIRQGASYEQYFGPGTRLTVT.